A selection of T cell receptor beta chains follows, all from one sample in a study of cytomegalovirus exposure and HLA in healthy donors. The table came from immunoSEQ multiplex PCR; TCRdb's copy has only in-frame clones and leaves some out. Here the sample spans about 130,000 clones, less than 80% being singletons. Sequenced: PBMCs. The receptors derive from a man aged 35 to 55 in good health and CMV-seropositive. CDR3s leave out the opening cysteine and the closing phenylalanine or tryptophan. Size is omitted from some rows. Given values are once, few, many or a class for expanded clones.

V: TRBV4-1
J: TRBJ1-5
size: .
length: 14
CDR3: ASSQETGGYNQPQH

V: TRBV2
J: TRBJ1-3
size: medium-sized
length: 11
CDR3: ASMLSGGNTIY

V: TRBV5-1
J: TRBJ2-1
size: .
length: 13
CDR3: ASSPRAAGLNEQF

V: TRBV29-1
J: TRBJ1-1
size: .
length: 13
CDR3: SPAGDRGPNTEAF

V: TRBV19
J: TRBJ2-5
size: .
length: 14
CDR3: ASSIGGTGAQETQY

V: TRBV9
J: TRBJ1-4
size: .
length: 13
CDR3: ASSGGPATNEKLF

V: TRBV7-8
J: TRBJ2-1
size: .
length: 14
CDR3: ASSLGLAGTYNEQF

V: TRBV2
J: TRBJ1-5
size: .
length: 14
CDR3: ASSFQGGTALRNQH

V: TRBV6-1
J: TRBJ2-3
size: .
length: 11
CDR3: ASRSSGTDTQY

V: TRBV7-2
J: TRBJ2-3
size: .
length: 13
CDR3: ASSLGQGETDTQY

V: TRBV6-5
J: TRBJ1-2
size: .
length: 11
CDR3: ASSPGHRYGYT

V: TRBV4-3
J: TRBJ2-1
size: once
length: 15
CDR3: ASSQEVGGSSYNEQF

V: TRBV11-2
J: TRBJ2-7
size: .
length: 11
CDR3: ASSLRSRYEQY

V: TRBV5-1
J: TRBJ2-7
size: .
length: 13
CDR3: ASSSQGQGAHEQY

V: TRBV5-4
J: TRBJ2-1
size: .
length: 13
CDR3: ASSPRTSGSNEQF

V: TRBV27
J: TRBJ2-3
size: .
length: 13
CDR3: ASSLPGQGRGAQY

V: TRBV29-1
J: TRBJ1-4
size: .
length: 11
CDR3: SVGTGGNEKLF

V: TRBV9
J: TRBJ2-5
size: .
length: 13
CDR3: ASSVGDNPKETQY

V: TRBV7-9
J: TRBJ1-2
size: once
length: 13
CDR3: ASSLEGGSGYGYT

V: TRBV28
J: TRBJ2-7
size: few
length: 10
CDR3: ASSFYTGEQY

V: TRBV2
J: TRBJ1-6
size: .
length: 10
CDR3: ASATPGTPLH

V: TRBV9
J: TRBJ2-1
size: few
length: 11
CDR3: ASSPTGYNEQF

V: TRBV30
J: TRBJ1-1
size: .
length: 13
CDR3: AWRTTGAPNTEAF

V: TRBV5-1
J: TRBJ1-1
size: .
length: 12
CDR3: ASSARQGAGEAF

V: TRBV25-1
J: TRBJ2-2
size: .
length: 10
CDR3: ASRSDTGELF

V: TRBV6-6
J: .
size: .
length: 14
CDR3: ASRTRQGANSYEQY

V: TRBV6-5
J: TRBJ2-1
size: .
length: 13
CDR3: ASSYSGQGYNEQF

V: TRBV5-1
J: TRBJ2-3
size: .
length: 15
CDR3: ASSLATGGVSTDTQY

V: TRBV7-2
J: TRBJ1-2
size: .
length: 11
CDR3: ASSFGGAGGYT

V: TRBV4-3
J: TRBJ2-7
size: .
length: 10
CDR3: ASSQVPYEQY

V: TRBV7-9
J: TRBJ1-2
size: .
length: 10
CDR3: ASSLGVLPST

V: TRBV9
J: TRBJ1-2
size: .
length: 13
CDR3: ASSASQDREYGYT

V: TRBV11-3
J: TRBJ2-1
size: .
length: 15
CDR3: ASSLVPPGSGLNEQF

V: TRBV6-5
J: TRBJ2-7
size: .
length: 11
CDR3: ASSRTGYYEQY

V: TRBV28
J: .
size: .
length: 13
CDR3: ASSGAGTGIHEQY

V: TRBV5-1
J: TRBJ1-3
size: .
length: 14
CDR3: ASSSQGPSSGNTIY

V: TRBV7-3
J: TRBJ2-5
size: .
length: 13
CDR3: ASSSTGTTQETQY

V: TRBV5-1
J: TRBJ2-5
size: .
length: 12
CDR3: ASSLVASAEAQY

V: TRBV27
J: TRBJ2-5
size: .
length: 12
CDR3: ASRETGGGETQY

V: TRBV7-2
J: TRBJ2-7
size: .
length: 14
CDR3: ASSLGLLAGVSEQY

V: TRBV28
J: TRBJ2-5
size: .
length: 14
CDR3: ASTYPSGRTRETQY

V: TRBV7-6
J: TRBJ2-1
size: .
length: 11
CDR3: ASSLGGAGGQF

V: TRBV5-6
J: TRBJ1-1
size: .
length: 14
CDR3: ASSLVDSRMGTEAF

V: TRBV10-3
J: TRBJ2-1
size: .
length: 12
CDR3: AISDGFSYNEQF

V: TRBV28
J: TRBJ1-1
size: .
length: 10
CDR3: ASYGVYTEAF

V: TRBV5-6
J: TRBJ1-4
size: once
length: 12
CDR3: ASSFGQVGEKLF

V: TRBV18
J: TRBJ2-2
size: .
length: 13
CDR3: ASSLGAGSTGELF

V: TRBV25-1
J: TRBJ2-7
size: few
length: 12
CDR3: ASSKATGKDEQY

V: TRBV5-1
J: TRBJ2-3
size: .
length: 12
CDR3: ASSLGGTADTQY

V: TRBV29-1
J: TRBJ1-2
size: .
length: 9
CDR3: SVGQGYGYT

V: TRBV29-1
J: TRBJ2-7
size: once
length: 11
CDR3: SVVVDRGYEQY

V: TRBV7-2
J: TRBJ2-2
size: .
length: 14
CDR3: ASRESSGRDTGELF

V: TRBV12-5
J: TRBJ1-1
size: .
length: 12
CDR3: ASGFGQANTEAF

V: TRBV6-6
J: TRBJ2-5
size: .
length: 12
CDR3: ASGPSGGEETQY

V: TRBV11-3
J: TRBJ2-2
size: .
length: 11
CDR3: ASSADFTGELF